Listed below are T cell receptor beta chains from one sample, sequenced in a study of T cell changes during pregnancy in multiple sclerosis. The assay was immunoSEQ multiplex PCR, and TCRdb's table has in-frame clones only and misses some. Of more than 55,000 clones in the sample, about 91% were seen once. The sample in question was peripheral blood, obtained after pregnancy. These receptors were taken from a female donor in good health, enrolled as a control in a pregnancy study. The CDR3 runs from the conserved cysteine through the conserved F or W. Each record gives: J gene, V gene, CDR3 protein.

>TRBJ2-7|TRBV7-9
CASSLRQESHEQYF
>TRBJ2-1|TRBV6-1
CASRTLAGGYNEQFF
>TRBJ2-3|TRBV2
CASSVTGEDTQYF
>TRBJ1-4|TRBV19
CASSIGGALFF
>TRBJ2-7|TRBV5-5
CASSSIRRDRSSYEQYF
>TRBJ2-3|TRBV6-6
CASSYGTGTDTQYF
>TRBJ1-5|TRBV4-2
CASSQDEDRLYQPQHF
>TRBJ2-5|TRBV6-6
CASSPQGADETQYF
>TRBJ1-1|TRBV4-3
CASSQDSGGGREAFF
>TRBJ2-7|TRBV28
CASSLAGFYEQYF
>TRBJ1-2|TRBV2
CASRDTYGYTF
>TRBJ1-2|TRBV19
CASSFPGDGGYTF
>TRBJ1-6|TRBV9
CASSVGLGGSPLHF
>TRBJ1-5|TRBV7-2
CASSQQVNQPQHF
>TRBJ1-2|TRBV27
CASSSPTGDEYGYTF
>TRBJ2-7|TRBV7-2
CASSLDQGAYEQYF
>TRBJ2-5|TRBV9
CASSTTGRPSGRQETQYF
>TRBJ2-7|TRBV10-3
CAARGLSRENEQYF
>TRBJ2-3|TRBV7-3
CASSSGGGAQYF
>TRBJ2-1|TRBV6-1
CASSPRLDYNEQFF
>TRBJ1-5|TRBV7-8
CASSQAGQPQHF
>TRBJ1-1|TRBV7-2
CASSPPQMNTEAFF
>TRBJ1-5|TRBV15
CATSRDLPGSNQPQHF
>TRBJ1-2|TRBV28
CASSSLGGQGASYGYTF
>TRBJ2-5|TRBV30
CAWSRGVPQETQYF
>TRBJ2-5|TRBV5-8
CASSLGTSVDQETQYF
>TRBJ2-7|TRBV5-1
CASSFRSSGTYEQYF
>TRBJ2-1|TRBV9
CASSPSGGTGVNEQFF
>TRBJ1-6|TRBV10-3
CAISESIAGNSPLHF
>TRBJ2-7|TRBV9
CASSPRLAAYEQYF
>TRBJ2-5|TRBV5-1
CASSLDPLGGGRPVTETQYF
>TRBJ1-2|TRBV19
CASSDGQGRKSYTF
>TRBJ2-3|TRBV9
CASSASPSDRTDTQYF
>TRBJ1-1|TRBV27
CASSPHRGGWTEAFF
>TRBJ2-1|TRBV4-2
CASSQVSSPGYNEQFF
>TRBJ1-1|TRBV6-5
CASSPGQGGQAFF
>TRBJ2-2|TRBV4-1
CASSQAGGISGELFF
>TRBJ2-1|TRBV30
CAWSGTNIYNEQFF
>TRBJ1-1|TRBV2
CASSETGGEMNTEAFF
>TRBJ2-1|TRBV4-2
CASTLNPGLAPTYNEQFF
>TRBJ2-3|TRBV4-3
CASSQGLGQGTDTQYF
>TRBJ2-7|TRBV7-2
CASSLVARDLYEQYF
>TRBJ2-1|TRBV15
CATSSRQYEQFF
>TRBJ1-6|TRBV7-6
CASSIINSPLHF
>TRBJ1-4|TRBV11-2
CASSFAGANEKLFF
>TRBJ1-2|TRBV6-1
CASSETGNYGYTF
>TRBJ2-7|TRBV28
CASSRGLPQAREQYF
>TRBJ2-2|TRBV19
CASSSRDRIFTGELFF
>TRBJ2-1|TRBV5-1
CASSLGSVGGGEQFF
>TRBJ2-4|TRBV23-1
CASSQDRKNIQYF
>TRBJ2-3|TRBV28
CASSSGLAGDMYSTDTQYF
>TRBJ2-7|TRBV10-3
CAISDHRGEEQYF
>TRBJ2-7|TRBV7-3
CASSEGHRGEQYF